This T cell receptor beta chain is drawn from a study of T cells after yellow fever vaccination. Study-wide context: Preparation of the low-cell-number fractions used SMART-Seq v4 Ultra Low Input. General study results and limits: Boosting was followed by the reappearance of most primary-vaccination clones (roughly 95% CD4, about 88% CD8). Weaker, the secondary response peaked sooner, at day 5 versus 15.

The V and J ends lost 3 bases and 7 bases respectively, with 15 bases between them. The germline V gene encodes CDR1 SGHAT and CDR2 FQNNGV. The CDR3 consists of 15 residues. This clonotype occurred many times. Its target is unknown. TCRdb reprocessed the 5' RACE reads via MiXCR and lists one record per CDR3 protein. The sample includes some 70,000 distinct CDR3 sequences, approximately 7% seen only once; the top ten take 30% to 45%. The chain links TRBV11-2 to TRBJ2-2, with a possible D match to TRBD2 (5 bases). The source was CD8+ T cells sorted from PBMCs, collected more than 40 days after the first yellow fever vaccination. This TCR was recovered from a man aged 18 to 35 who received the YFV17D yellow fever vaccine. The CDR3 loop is CASSLSTRLGGELFF. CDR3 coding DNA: TGTGCCAGCAGCTTGTCCACTAGACTGGGCGGGGAGCTGTTTTTT.